This T cell receptor beta chain emerged from a study of regulatory T cells in long-lasting Graves disease. TCR beta libraries were built with iRepertoire HTBI primers and Arm-PCR of CDR3 regions. One entry per CDR3 protein results from TCRdb running MiXCR on the multiplex PCR reads. The sample lists around 250,000 distinct CDR3 sequences, 18% occurring once. Study-level findings and limits: A reduction in accuracy may have resulted from the small sample size.

There are many counts of this clonotype. As yet, its antigen is unknown. V shed 6 bases and J shed 1 base, with 12 bases lying between them. The CDR3 is made up of 14 amino acids. The V gene's germline CDR1 is MDHEN and CDR2 SYDVKM. Regarding time point: newly diagnosed GD, antithyroid drugs for less than 3 months. RNA from PBMCs was the source of the TCR library. This sample was shared with a second study, whose subject was T cells in Graves' hyperthyroidism and ophthalmopathy. That publication notes: The study enrolled patients aged 18 to 65 with newly diagnosed hyperthyroidism of under 2 months' duration. A first-round RT-PCR of the TCR CDR3 used the HTBI primer set. Using 13 V-J features, a model discriminated ophthalmopathy from stable hyperthyroidism.

This specimen was peripheral blood mononuclear cells (PBMCs), taken at new diagnosis, from a patient treated with antithyroid drugs. The TCR was taken from a woman younger than 45 with Graves disease. The J gene is TRBJ1-1, the V gene TRBV28; D remains ambiguous. The DNA for the CDR3 is TGTGCCAGCAGCCTGACCCTTAGGAACACTGAAGCTTTCTTT. Residues: CASSLTLRNTEAFF.